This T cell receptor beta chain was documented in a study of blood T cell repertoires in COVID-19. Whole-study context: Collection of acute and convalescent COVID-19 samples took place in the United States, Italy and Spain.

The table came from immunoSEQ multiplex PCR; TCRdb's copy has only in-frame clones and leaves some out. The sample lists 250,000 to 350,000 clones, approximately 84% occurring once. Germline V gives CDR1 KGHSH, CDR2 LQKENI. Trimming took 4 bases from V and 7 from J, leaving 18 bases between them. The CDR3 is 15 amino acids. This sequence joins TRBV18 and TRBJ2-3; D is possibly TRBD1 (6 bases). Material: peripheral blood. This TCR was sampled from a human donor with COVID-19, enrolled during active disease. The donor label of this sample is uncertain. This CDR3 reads CASSLFAGTQNTQYF. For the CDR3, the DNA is TGTGCCAGCTCACTTTTTGCCGGGACACAAAATACGCAGTATTTT.